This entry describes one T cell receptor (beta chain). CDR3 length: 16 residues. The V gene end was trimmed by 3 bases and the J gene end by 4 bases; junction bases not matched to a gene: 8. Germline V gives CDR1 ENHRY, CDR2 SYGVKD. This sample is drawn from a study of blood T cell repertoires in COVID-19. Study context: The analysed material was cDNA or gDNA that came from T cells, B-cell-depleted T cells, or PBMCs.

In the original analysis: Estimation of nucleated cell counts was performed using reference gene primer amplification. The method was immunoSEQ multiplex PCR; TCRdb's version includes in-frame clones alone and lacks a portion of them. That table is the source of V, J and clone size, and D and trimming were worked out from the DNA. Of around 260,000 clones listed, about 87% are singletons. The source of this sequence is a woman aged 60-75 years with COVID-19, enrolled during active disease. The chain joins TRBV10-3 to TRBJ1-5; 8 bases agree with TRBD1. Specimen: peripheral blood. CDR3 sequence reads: CAISDHRQGRNQPQHF. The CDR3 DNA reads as TGTGCCATCAGTGATCATAGACAGGGGCGAAATCAGCCCCAGCATTTT.